The sequence of this TCR beta chain was determined in a study of blood T cell repertoires in COVID-19. About the research overall: Sample material is recorded as cDNA or gDNA derived from T cells, B-cell-depleted T cells, or PBMCs.

V was shortened by 2 bases and J by 6 bases, with 16 bases between the two germline ends. The V gene's germline CDR1 is SNHLY and CDR2 FYNNEI. This CDR3 has 15 residues. Repertoires were generated with immunoSEQ multiplex PCR, while TCRdb's copy carries only in-frame clones and drops some. Among about 130,000 clones listed, 81% were seen once. The rearrangement links TRBV2 to TRBJ1-1; the D gene is possibly TRBD1 (6 bases). Sequenced sample: peripheral blood. The clonotype originates from a woman aged 55 to 70 with active or convalescent COVID-19. CDR3 coding DNA: TGTGCCAGCAGTGAACAGGGGCAGGGTTTCCCTGAAGCTTTCTTT. Translating gives CASSEQGQGFPEAFF.